Listed here are 2 T cell receptor beta chains from one sample, sequenced in a study of cytomegalovirus exposure and HLA in healthy donors. In the PCR, 60 Vbeta and 13 Jbeta primers were used. The assay was immunoSEQ multiplex PCR, and TCRdb's table has in-frame clones only and misses some. This table holds about 160,000 clones, roughly 84% found once. Material for sequencing was PBMCs. These receptors originate from a man younger than 45 in good health and CMV-seronegative.

Comments on this clone: One end of the junction varies from germline; a read error may be responsible. The rearrangement links TRBV27 to TRBJ2-5; D possibly corresponds to TRBD1 (6 bases). This CDR3 has 16 amino acids. Germline V gene data show CDR1 as MNHEY and CDR2 as SMNVEV (reference sequence). The CDR3 DNA is TGTGCCAGCAGATTATACGGGACAACCCACCAAGAGACCCAGTACTTC. Protein sequence: CASRLYGTTHQETQYF.

V and J are TRBV10-3 and TRBJ1-2; D gene unclear. Between the trimmed V and J ends, which lost 10 bases and 4 bases, there was a span of 10 bases. The CDR3 contains 11 residues. Germline CDR1 reads ENHRY; CDR2 reads SYGVKD. The CDR3 loop is CATRLSYGYTF. In DNA form, the CDR3 reads TGTGCCACCCGACTGTCCTATGGCTACACCTTC.